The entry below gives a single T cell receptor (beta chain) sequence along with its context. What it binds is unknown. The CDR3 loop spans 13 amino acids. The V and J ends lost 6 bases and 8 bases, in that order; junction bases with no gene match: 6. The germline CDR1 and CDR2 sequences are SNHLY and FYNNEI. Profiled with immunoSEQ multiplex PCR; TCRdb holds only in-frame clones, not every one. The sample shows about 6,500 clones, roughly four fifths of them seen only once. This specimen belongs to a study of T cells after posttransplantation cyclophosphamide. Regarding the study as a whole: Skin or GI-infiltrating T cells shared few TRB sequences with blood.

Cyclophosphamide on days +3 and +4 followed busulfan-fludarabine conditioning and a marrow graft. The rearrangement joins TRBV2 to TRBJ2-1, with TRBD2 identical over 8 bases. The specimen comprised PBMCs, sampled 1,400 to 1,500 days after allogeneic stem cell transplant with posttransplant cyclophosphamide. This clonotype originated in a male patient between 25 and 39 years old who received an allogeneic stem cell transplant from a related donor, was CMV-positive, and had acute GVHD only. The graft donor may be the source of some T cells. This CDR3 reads CASRDLSGDEQFF. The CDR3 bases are TGTGCCAGCAGGGACCTTAGCGGGGATGAGCAGTTCTTC.